The 17 T cell receptor beta chains presented below share a single source sample, sequenced in a study of blood T cell repertoires in COVID-19. Generated by immunoSEQ multiplex PCR, the TCRdb table keeps only in-frame clones and is missing some. The table shows 84,000 or so clones, with roughly 88% occurring only once. Sequencing input: peripheral blood. The receptors were sampled from a man in his 70s with acute or convalescent COVID-19.

J is TRBJ2-2 and V is TRBV7-2; unclear D gene. Between the trimmed V and J ends, which lost 1 base and 6 bases, there was a span of 9 bases. Germline CDR1 and CDR2: SGHTA and FQGNSA. This CDR3 is built from 14 residues. Here the CDR3 DNA reads TGTGCCAGCAGCTTAGGGCAGGTGTCCGGGGAGCTGTTTTTT. Translating it yields CASSLGQVSGELFF.

The V call is TRBV2, the J call TRBJ1-6, with 10 bases fitting TRBD1. Trimming at V came to 6 bases and at J to 9 bases, leaving 5 bases not matched to a gene. The CDR3 extends over 14 amino acids. CDR1 and CDR2 from the germline V gene are SNHLY and FYNNEI. The CDR3 is CASREDRGISPLHF. The CDR3 DNA is TGTGCCAGCAGAGAGGACAGGGGGATTTCACCCCTCCACTTT.

CDR3 DNA: TGTGCCAGCAGCTTCACGAGCTCTGGAAACACCATATATTTT. It is translated as CASSFTSSGNTIYF. The chain employs TRBV7-9 and TRBJ1-3, with D uncertain. Germline V gene lookup returns CDR1 SEHNR and CDR2 FQNEAQ (reference sequence). Between the trimmed V and J ends, which lost 3 bases and 0 bases, there was a span of 6 bases. CDR3 size: 14 residues.

The chain combines TRBV7-9 with TRBJ1-6; TRBD1 agrees at 7 bases. The germline CDR1 and CDR2 sequences are SEHNR and FQNEAQ (reference sequence). J lost 8 bases, V lost 3 bases, and 4 bases had no gene match. The CDR3 is 14 residues long. The CDR3 DNA follows: TGTGCCAGCAGCTTGGACAGGATGGATTCACCCCTCCACTTT. This gives the protein CASSLDRMDSPLHF.

This clone was observed a single time. CDR3 in amino acids: CASSTGGGIRSYEQYF. Written as DNA, the CDR3 is TGTGCCAGCAGCACCGGGGGGGGAATCCGCTCCTACGAGCAGTACTTC. The chain uses TRBV7-9 and TRBJ2-7; 8 bases are a match to TRBD2. This CDR3 is 16 amino acids long. With V trimmed by 5 bases and J by 0 bases, 9 bases remained unmatched. Germline assignment: CDR1 SEHNR and CDR2 FQNEAQ (reference sequence). The full variable domain, rest sourced from reference TRBV7-9 and TRBJ2-7, is DTGVSQNPRHKITKRGQNVTFRCDPISEHNRLYWYRQTLGQGPEFLTYFQNEAQLEKSRLLSDRFSAERPKGSFSTLEIQRTEQGDSAMYLCASSTGGGIRSYEQYFGPGTRLTVT.

The J gene is TRBJ2-3, the V gene TRBV15; TRBD2 might be the D (6 bases). There are 16 residues in the CDR3. Per germline, CDR1 LNHNV and CDR2 YYDKDF (reference sequence). The V end lost 1 base, the J end lost 1 base, and 12 bases lay between the germline ends. CDR3 in amino acids: CATSRGDLLGTDTQYF. The CDR3 region has the DNA TGTGCCACCAGCAGAGGGGACTTACTCGGCACAGATACGCAGTATTTT.

Only a few counts were recorded for this clone. The V call is TRBV19, the J call TRBJ2-2; possibly TRBD2 for D (5 bases). The CDR3 is 14 amino acids. Germline CDR1 and CDR2: LNHDA and SQIVND (reference sequence). V was cut by 1 base and J by 7 bases, with 10 bases left in between. CDR3 region: CASSIGTFLGELFF. The CDR3 DNA reads as TGTGCCAGTAGTATAGGGACTTTTCTCGGGGAGCTGTTTTTT.

This clone was observed a handful of times. This same CDR3 is encoded by further DNA sequences in the sample. The CDR3 here is CAISESSGGEKLFF. In DNA form, the CDR3 reads TGTGCCATCAGTGAGTCATCAGGGGGTGAAAAACTGTTTTTT. The chain is built from TRBV10-3 and TRBJ1-4; TRBD1 agrees at 7 bases. The V gene's germline CDR1 is ENHRY and CDR2 SYGVKD. This CDR3 contains 14 residues. The ends lost 0 bases at V and 7 bases at J; junction bases unmatched: 2.

V usage is TRBV27 and J usage is TRBJ2-7; TRBD1 matches 8 bases. This CDR3 has 15 amino acids. Germline CDR1 MNHEY, CDR2 SMNVEV (reference sequence). V lost 4 bases and J lost 2; bases outside the gene matches: 7. CDR3 coding DNA: TGTGCCAGCAGTTCTTTCGGACAGGGTACCTACGAGCAGTACTTC. It yields the protein CASSSFGQGTYEQYF.

The rearrangement joins TRBV11-2 to TRBJ2-7, with 10 bases matching TRBD2. Unmatched junction bases numbered 5, after V lost 3 bases and J lost 0 bases. CDR3 length: 16 amino acids. The germline V gene encodes CDR1 SGHAT and CDR2 FQNNGV. CDR3 sequence: CASSFTWTSGSYEQYF. The CDR3 region has the DNA TGTGCCAGCAGCTTCACTTGGACTAGCGGCTCCTACGAGCAGTACTTC. Complete variable domain (other parts from reference TRBV11-2 and TRBJ2-7): EAGVAQSPRYKIIEKRQSVAFWCNPISGHATLYWYQQILGQGPKLLIQFQNNGVVDDSQLPKDRFSAERLKGVDSTLKIQPAKLEDSAVYLCASSFTWTSGSYEQYFGPGTRLTVT.

The gene calls are TRBV6-5 and TRBJ1-6; 8 bases agree with TRBD1. The trim removed 5 bases at V and 9 bases at J, leaving 6 bases unmatched. CDR1 and CDR2 (germline): MNHEY, SVGAGI. The CDR3 loop spans 14 amino acids. CDR3 in DNA: TGTGCCAGCAGTAGGGACAGGTTTTCTTCACCCCTCCACTTT. It is translated as CASSRDRFSSPLHF.

This clone was counted only a few times. V and J are TRBV4-1 and TRBJ2-1; 7 bases are a match to TRBD1. Germline V lookup: CDR1 MGHRA, CDR2 YSYEKL. This CDR3 has 16 residues. After removal of 0 bases from V and 2 bases from J, the junction contained 4 bases not matched to a gene. The CDR3, as DNA: TGCGCCAGCAGCCAAGATGCGACAGGGCCCTACAATGAGCAGTTCTTC. Amino acids: CASSQDATGPYNEQFF.

The rearrangement joins TRBV10-3 to TRBJ2-6, with 7 bases identical to TRBD2. This CDR3 has 19 amino acids. Germline CDR1 reads ENHRY; CDR2 reads SYGVKD. The V and J ends lost 1 base and 0 bases, in that order; junction bases with no gene match: 9. CDR3 DNA sequence: TGTGCCATCAGTGAGTTAGAGGGGAGGGAAAACTCTGGGGCCAACGTCCTGACTTTC. Translation gives CAISELEGRENSGANVLTF.

A single count supports this clone. The V gene is TRBV5-4, the J gene TRBJ2-1; maybe TRBD2 (5 bases). With 1 base removed from V and 2 bases from J, the gap between germline ends came to 13 bases. Germline V gene lookup returns CDR1 SGHNT and CDR2 YYREEE (reference sequence). The CDR3 is 16 residues long. CDR3 in amino acids: CASSLLAGLTYNEQFF. DNA for the CDR3: TGTGCCAGCAGCTTGCTGGCGGGCCTTACCTACAATGAGCAGTTCTTC. Looking up the rest from reference TRBV5-4 and TRBJ2-1 gives the full variable domain: ETGVTQSPTHLIKTRGQQVTLRCSSQSGHNTVSWYQQALGQGPQFIFQYYREEENGRGNFPPRFSGLQFPNYSSELNVNALELDDSALYLCASSLLAGLTYNEQFFGPGTRLTVL.

The chain links TRBV11-3 to TRBJ2-7, with D uncertain. Germline V gene lookup returns CDR1 SGHNT and CDR2 YENEEA. CDR3 length equals 12 residues. The V gene lost 1 base and the J gene lost 6 bases, with 7 bases spanning the gap. CDR3 bases: TGTGCCAGCAGCTTAGTTCCGGGCGAGCAGTACTTC. Its translation: CASSLVPGEQYF.

The chain recombines TRBV7-8 with TRBJ1-6; D unresolved. V was pared by 8 bases and J by 4 bases, with 30 bases between. Looked up from germline, CDR1 is SGHVS and CDR2 is FQNEAQ. The CDR3 totals 20 residues. CDR3: CASLEIPPTNPLRYNSPLHF. The CDR3 nucleotides read TGTGCCAGCCTCGAGATCCCCCCGACTAACCCCCTAAGATATAATTCACCCCTCCACTTT.

V and J are TRBV10-2 and TRBJ2-7, with 10 positions matching TRBD2. Germline-derived CDR1 and CDR2 are WSHSY and SAAADI. This CDR3 is 14 amino acids long. J lost 7 bases, V lost 5 bases, and 8 bases had no gene match. The DNA of the CDR3 is TGCGCCAGCAGTCCAGCGGGAGGGCCATTAGAGCAGTACTTC. It is translated as CASSPAGGPLEQYF.